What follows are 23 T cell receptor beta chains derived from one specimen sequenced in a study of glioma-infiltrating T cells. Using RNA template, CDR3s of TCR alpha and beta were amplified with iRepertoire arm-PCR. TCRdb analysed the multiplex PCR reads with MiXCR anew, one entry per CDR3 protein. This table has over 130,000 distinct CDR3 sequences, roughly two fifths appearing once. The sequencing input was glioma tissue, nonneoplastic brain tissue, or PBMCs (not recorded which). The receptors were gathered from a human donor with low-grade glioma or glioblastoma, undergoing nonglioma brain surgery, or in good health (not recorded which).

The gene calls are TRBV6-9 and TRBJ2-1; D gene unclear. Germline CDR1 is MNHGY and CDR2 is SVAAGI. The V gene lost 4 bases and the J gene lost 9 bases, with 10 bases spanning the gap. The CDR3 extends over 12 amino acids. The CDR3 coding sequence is TGTGCCAGCAGTTTTGGGAAGGGTGAGCAGTTCTTC. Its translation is CASSFGKGEQFF.

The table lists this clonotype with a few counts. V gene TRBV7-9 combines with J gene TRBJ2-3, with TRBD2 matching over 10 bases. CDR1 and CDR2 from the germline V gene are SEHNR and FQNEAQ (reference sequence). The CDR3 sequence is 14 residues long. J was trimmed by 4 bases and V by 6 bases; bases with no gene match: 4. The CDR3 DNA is TGTGCCAGCAGGCTAGCGGGAGTTGCAGATACGCAGTATTTT. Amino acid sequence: CASRLAGVADTQYF. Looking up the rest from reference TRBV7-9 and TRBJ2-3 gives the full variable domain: DTGVSQNPRHKITKRGQNVTFRCDPISEHNRLYWYRQTLGQGPEFLTYFQNEAQLEKSRLLSDRFSAERPKGSFSTLEIQRTEQGDSAMYLCASRLAGVADTQYFGPGTRLTVL.

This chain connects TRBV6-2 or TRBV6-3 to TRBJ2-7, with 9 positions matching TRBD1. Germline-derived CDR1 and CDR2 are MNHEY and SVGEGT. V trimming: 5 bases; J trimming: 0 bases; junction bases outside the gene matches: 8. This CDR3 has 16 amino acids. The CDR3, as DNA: TGTGCCAGCAGTCAGGGACAGGGTTGGGGCTCCTACGAGCAGTACTTC. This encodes CASSQGQGWGSYEQYF.

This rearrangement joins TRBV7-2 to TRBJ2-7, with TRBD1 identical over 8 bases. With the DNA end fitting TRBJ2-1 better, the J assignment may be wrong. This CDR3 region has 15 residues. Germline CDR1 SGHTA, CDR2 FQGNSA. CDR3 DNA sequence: TGTGCCAGCAGCTTAGCAGGGTTTGGACAGGGTGAGCAGTTCTTC. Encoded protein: CASSLAGFGQGEQFF.

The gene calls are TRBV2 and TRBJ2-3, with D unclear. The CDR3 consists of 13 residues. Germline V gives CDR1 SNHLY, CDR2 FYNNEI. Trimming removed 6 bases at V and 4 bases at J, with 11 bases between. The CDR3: CASSRSLADTQYF. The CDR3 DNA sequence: TGTGCCAGCAGCCGAAGTTTAGCAGATACGCAGTATTTT.

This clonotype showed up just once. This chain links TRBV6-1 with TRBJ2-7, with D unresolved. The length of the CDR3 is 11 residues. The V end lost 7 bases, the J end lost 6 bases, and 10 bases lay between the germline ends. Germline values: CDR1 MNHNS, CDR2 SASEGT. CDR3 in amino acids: CASILGVEQYF. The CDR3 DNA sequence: TGTGCCAGCATCCTTGGTGTCGAGCAGTACTTC.

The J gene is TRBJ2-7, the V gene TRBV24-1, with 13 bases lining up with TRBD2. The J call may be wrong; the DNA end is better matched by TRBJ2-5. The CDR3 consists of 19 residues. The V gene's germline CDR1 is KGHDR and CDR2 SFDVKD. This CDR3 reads CATSDLGLAGEWWQETQYF. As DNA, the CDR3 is TGTGCCACCAGTGATTTGGGACTAGCGGGAGAGTGGTGGCAAGAGACCCAGTACTTC.

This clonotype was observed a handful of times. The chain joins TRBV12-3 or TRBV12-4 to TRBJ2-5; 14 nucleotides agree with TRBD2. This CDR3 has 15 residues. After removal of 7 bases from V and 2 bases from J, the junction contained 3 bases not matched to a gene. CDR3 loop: CASNRLAGGQETQYF. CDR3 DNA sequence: TGTGCCAGCAACCGACTAGCGGGGGGGCAAGAGACCCAGTACTTC.

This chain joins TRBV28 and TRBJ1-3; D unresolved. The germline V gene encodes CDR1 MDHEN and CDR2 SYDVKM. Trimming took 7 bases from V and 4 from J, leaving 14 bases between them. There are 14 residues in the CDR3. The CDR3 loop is CASTTGRHGNTIYF. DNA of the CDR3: TGTGCCAGCACCACCGGACGGCACGGAAACACCATATATTTT.

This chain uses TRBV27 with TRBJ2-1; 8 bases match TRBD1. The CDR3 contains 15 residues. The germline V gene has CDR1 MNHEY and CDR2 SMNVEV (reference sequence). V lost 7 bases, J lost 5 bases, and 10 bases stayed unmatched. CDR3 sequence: CASNPGQGGHNEQFF. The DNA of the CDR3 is TGTGCCAGCAACCCAGGACAGGGCGGTCACAATGAGCAGTTCTTC.

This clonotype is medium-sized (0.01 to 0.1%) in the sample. CDR3 sequence reads: CASRSAGTQYF. The CDR3 DNA reads as TGTGCCAGCAGATCAGCGGGGACCCAGTACTTC. V and J are TRBV6-1 and TRBJ2-5; TRBD2 might be the D (6 bases). V shed 6 bases and J shed 7 bases, with 9 bases lying between them. The CDR3 spans 11 residues. The V gene's germline CDR1 is MNHNS and CDR2 SASEGT.

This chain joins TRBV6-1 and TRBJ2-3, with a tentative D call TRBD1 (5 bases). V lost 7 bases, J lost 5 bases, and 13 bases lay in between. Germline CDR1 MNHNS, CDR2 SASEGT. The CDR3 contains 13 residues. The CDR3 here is CASKDQGEDTQYF. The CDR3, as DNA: TGTGCCAGCAAAGACCAGGGCGAAGATACGCAGTATTTT.

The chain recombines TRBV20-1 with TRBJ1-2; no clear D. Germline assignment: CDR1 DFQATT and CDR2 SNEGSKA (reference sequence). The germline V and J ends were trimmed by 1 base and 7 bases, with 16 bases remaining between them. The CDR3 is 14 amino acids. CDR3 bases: TGCAGTGCTAGAGTAGAGACAAAGAGCGGTGGCTACACCTTC. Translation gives CSARVETKSGGYTF.

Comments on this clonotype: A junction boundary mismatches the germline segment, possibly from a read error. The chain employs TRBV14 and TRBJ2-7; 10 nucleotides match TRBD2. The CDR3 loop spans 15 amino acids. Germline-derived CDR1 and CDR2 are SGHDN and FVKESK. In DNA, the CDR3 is TGTGCCAGCACCCAAGCGGGAGGGTCTTTCAATGAGCAGTACTTC. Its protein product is CASTQAGGSFNEQYF.

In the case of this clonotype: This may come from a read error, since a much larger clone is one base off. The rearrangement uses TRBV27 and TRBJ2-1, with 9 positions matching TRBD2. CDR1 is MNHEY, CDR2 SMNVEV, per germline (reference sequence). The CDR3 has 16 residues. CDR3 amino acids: CAGSPAGGHSYNEQFF. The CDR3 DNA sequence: TGTGCCGGCAGCCCTGCGGGGGGGCACTCCTACAATGAGCAGTTCTTC.

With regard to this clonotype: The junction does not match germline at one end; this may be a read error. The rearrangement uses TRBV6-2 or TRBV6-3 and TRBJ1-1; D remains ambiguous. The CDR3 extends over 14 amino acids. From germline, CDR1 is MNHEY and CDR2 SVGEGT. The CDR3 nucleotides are TGTGCCAGCAGTGTAAAGGTCATGAACACTGAAGCTCTCTTT. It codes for CASSVKVMNTEALF.

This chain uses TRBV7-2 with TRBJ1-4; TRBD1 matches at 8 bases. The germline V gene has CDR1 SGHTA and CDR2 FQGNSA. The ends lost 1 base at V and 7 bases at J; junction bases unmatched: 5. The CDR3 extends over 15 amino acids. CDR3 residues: CASSLGATGGEKLFF. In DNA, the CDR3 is TGTGCCAGCAGCTTAGGGGCCACAGGGGGTGAAAAACTGTTTTTT. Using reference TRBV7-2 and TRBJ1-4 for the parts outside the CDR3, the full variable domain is GAGVSQSPSNKVTEKGKDVELRCDPISGHTALYWYRQSLGQGLEFLIYFQGNSAPDKSGLPSDRFSAERTGGSVSTLTIQRTQQEDSAVYLCASSLGATGGEKLFFGSGTQLSVL.

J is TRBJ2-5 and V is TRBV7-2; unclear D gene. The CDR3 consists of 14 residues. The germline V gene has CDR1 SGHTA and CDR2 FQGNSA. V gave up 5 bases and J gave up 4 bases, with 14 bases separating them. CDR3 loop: CASSITRVIETQYF. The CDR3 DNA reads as TGTGCCAGCAGCATTACGCGTGTGATAGAGACCCAGTACTTC.

CDR3: CASSFEGTSSTDTQYF. The CDR3 bases are TGTGCCAGCAGCTTTGAGGGGACATCGAGCACAGATACGCAGTATTTT. The chain has TRBV7-8 and TRBJ2-3, with a weak D call TRBD1 (6 bases). V shed 3 bases and J shed 0 bases, with 13 bases lying between them. There are 16 residues in the CDR3. The germline gives CDR1 SGHVS, CDR2 FQNEAQ. Drawing the rest from reference TRBV7-8 and TRBJ2-3, the complete variable domain is GAGVSQSPRYKVAKRGQDVALRCDPISGHVSLFWYQQALGQGPEFLTYFQNEAQLDKSGLPSDRFFAERPEGSVSTLKIQRTQQEDSAVYLCASSFEGTSSTDTQYFGPGTRLTVL.

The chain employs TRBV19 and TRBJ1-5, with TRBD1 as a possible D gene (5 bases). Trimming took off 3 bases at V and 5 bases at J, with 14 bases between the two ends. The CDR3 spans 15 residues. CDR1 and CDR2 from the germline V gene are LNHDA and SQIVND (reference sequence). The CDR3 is CASSMEEAGDQPQHF. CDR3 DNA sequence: TGTGCCAGTAGTATGGAGGAGGCGGGGGATCAGCCCCAGCATTTT.

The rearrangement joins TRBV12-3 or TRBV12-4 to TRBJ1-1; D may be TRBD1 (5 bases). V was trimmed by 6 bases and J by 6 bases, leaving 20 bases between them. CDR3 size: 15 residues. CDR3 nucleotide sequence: TGTGCCAGCAGCATCATCTGGGGGGGGGAAGCTGAAGCTTTCTTT. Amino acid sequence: CASSIIWGGEAEAFF.

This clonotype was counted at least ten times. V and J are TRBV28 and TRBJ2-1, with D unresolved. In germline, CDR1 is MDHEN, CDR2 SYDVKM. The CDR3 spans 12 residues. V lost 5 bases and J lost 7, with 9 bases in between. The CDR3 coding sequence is TGTGCCAGCAGTACGGTGGGAAATGAGCAGTTCTTC. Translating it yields CASSTVGNEQFF.

The CDR3 DNA reads as TGTGCCACCAGCGTGGGGGCAGATACGCAGTATTTT. Protein product: CATSVGADTQYF. The rearrangement links TRBV15 to TRBJ2-3; D is perhaps TRBD1 or TRBD2 (5 bases each). V was cut by 5 bases and J by 4 bases, with 7 bases left in between. The CDR3 has 12 amino acids. Germline CDR1 is LNHNV and CDR2 is YYDKDF (reference sequence).